This TCR beta chain was captured by sequencing in a study of tumor-infiltrating lymphocytes in primary liver carcinoma. Findings and caveats of the study: Blood's top-250-clone fraction was significantly lower than that of tumors (p = 0.039). Between tumor regions, pairs overlapped more than tumor-adjacent and tumor-blood pairs did.

cDNA specific to TCR beta was made from 500 ng of total RNA, with a constant-region primer employed for priming. A slightly modified ARM-PCR protocol with three nested multiplex PCR rounds produced these TCR beta libraries. TCRdb re-analysed the multiplex PCR reads in MiXCR, keeping a single row per CDR3 protein. The table records approximately 110,000 distinct CDR3 sequences, around 60% of them present only once. Between roughly 18 and 30 mg of unsorted bulk tissue served as the source from which RNA and DNA were co-extracted. By surgical resection, the patients were treated for their primary liver carcinoma. Every tumor was sampled at five separate regions. With regard to this clonotype: Its antigen remains unknown. A much larger clone lies one base from this, so it may be a read error.

The receptor's source is a woman aged 55-70 years with primary liver carcinoma and hepatitis B virus infection. Sequencing was performed on liver tumor tissue from sampling region 3. Subset specified: tumor region T3, left-lateral pole.

The CDR3 coding sequence is TGTGCCAGCTGCTTGGGACTAGCGGAGCAGTACTTC. Translation: CASCLGLAEQYF. The chain employs TRBV5-4 and TRBJ2-7; 10 bases match TRBD2. The length of the CDR3 is 12 residues. Looked up from germline, CDR1 is SGHNT and CDR2 is YYREEE (reference sequence).